The clone carrying this TCR beta chain has at least ten counts. Its antigen is currently unknown. CDR3 size: 15 residues. The V segment lost 6 bases and the J segment 4 bases; nucleotides outside the gene matches: 8. Generation of bulk TCR libraries relied on previously described methods and listed TCR primers. Each CDR3 protein is one row after TCRdb ran MiXCR on the PCR reads. The data show more than 60,000 distinct CDR3 sequences, 15% to 20% seen once. The data are from a study of molecular identifiers for immune sequencing clone quantification. The study, taken as a whole, reports: Spiked TCR RNA from one Jurkat cell reportedly showed up when mixed among over 900,000 naive cells.

The clonotype was recovered from a human donor in good health. Some libraries in this study had Jurkat cell RNA spiked in. Sequenced sample: naive CD8+ T cells from blood, with Jurkat cell RNA spiked in. Subset of the sample: FACS-sorted CD8+CD4-CCR7+CD45RA+ naive T cells. The genes are TRBV23-1 and TRBJ2-1; 8 nucleotides match TRBD1. TRBV23-1 is given ORF status, its function remaining uncertain. The CDR3 DNA follows: TGCGCCAGCAGGCTAGACAGGGGACCATACAATGAGCAGTTCTTC. Protein sequence: CASRLDRGPYNEQFF.